This TCR beta chain appears in the sequencing data of a study of shared clonotypes between healthy human individuals. Notes on the study in general: Specimens sampled were limited to blood, with tissue repertoires likely differing.

The protocol was immunoSEQ multiplex PCR, while the TCRdb copy is restricted to in-frame clones and leaves out a portion. The sample includes around 560,000 clones, 85% to 95% seen only once; the top ten take around 0.11%. The naive CD8 population came from CD45RO-negative cells selected for CCR7, without terminally differentiated effector memory CD45RA+ cells. The ends were cut back, 3 bases at V and 3 bases at J, with 6 bases in the middle. Germline V gene lookup returns CDR1 KGHSH and CDR2 LQKENI. The CDR3 is 13 residues long. Note on this clone: Its target is unknown.

J is TRBJ1-5 and V is TRBV18; no firm D call. The TCR originated in a woman in her thirties in good health. The sequencing sample was made of naive CD8+ T cells sorted from blood. The CDR3 region is CASSPGLNQPQHF. In DNA form, the CDR3 reads TGTGCCAGCTCACCTGGGCTCAATCAGCCCCAGCATTTT.